The 12 T cell receptor beta chains reported below all come from one sample, sequenced in a study of breast tumors, draining lymph nodes, adjacent tissues. Via MiXCR, TCRdb re-called the multiplex PCR reads, giving one row per CDR3 protein. The sample carries around 290,000 distinct CDR3 sequences, over 30% recorded once. Axillary draining lymph nodes of breast cancer patients supplied the node samples. The sample consisted of axillary lymph node tissue. All receptors derive from a female donor with breast cancer. Some clones in this sample may be carry-over from other donors' samples.

A word on this clonotype: A read error may be the cause here, since a much bigger clone is one base away. J is TRBJ2-1 and V is TRBV12-3 or TRBV12-4, with D possibly being TRBD1 (6 bases). The CDR3 totals 13 residues. CDR3 sequence (DNA): TGTGTCAGCAGACAGGAGTACGCCAATGAGCAGTTCTTC. As protein: CVSRQEYANEQFF.

This clonotype has ten or more counts. This chain links TRBV15 with TRBJ2-2; D gene unclear. Germline-derived CDR1 and CDR2 are LNHNV and YYDKDF (reference sequence). CDR3 length: 16 amino acids. The germline V and J ends were trimmed by 3 bases and 3 bases, with 14 bases remaining between them. The CDR3 DNA reads TGTGCCACCAGCAGCCGGTTCTCTGCGGACACCGGGGAGCTGTTTTTT. This gives the protein CATSSRFSADTGELFF.

J is TRBJ1-1 and V is TRBV15, with D unclear. Germline V lookup: CDR1 LNHNV, CDR2 YYDKDF (reference sequence). CDR3 length: 12 residues. V was cut by 1 base and J by 8 bases, with 8 bases left in between. This CDR3 is CATSRVLEEAFF. The CDR3 nucleotides read TGTGCCACCAGCAGAGTGTTAGAGGAAGCTTTCTTT.

This clonotype occurred many times. The chain has TRBV3-1 and TRBJ2-1; 8 positions match TRBD2. V shed 4 bases and J 5 bases; nucleotides not matched to a gene: 4. The CDR3 has 14 residues. Germline V gene lookup returns CDR1 LGHDT and CDR2 YNNKEL (reference sequence). Here the CDR3 DNA reads TGTGCCAGCAGCCTAGCGGGACGAAACAATGAGCAGTTCTTC. Amino acid sequence: CASSLAGRNNEQFF.

The sample holds many counts of this clonotype. CDR3 loop: CASTRGTGINYGYTF. Here the CDR3 DNA reads TGTGCCAGCACGCGGGGGACAGGAATTAACTATGGCTACACCTTC. The chain recombines TRBV11-2 with TRBJ1-2, with 8 bases that match TRBD1. In germline, CDR1 is SGHAT, CDR2 FQNNGV. The CDR3 has 15 amino acids. V was clipped by 7 bases and J by 1 base; unmatched bases: 8.

This clonotype came up once. A much larger clone is a single base away; this may be a read error. The genes are TRBV4-2 and TRBJ1-2; D unclear. This CDR3 has 14 amino acids. Trimming took 0 bases from V and 8 from J, leaving 13 bases between them. CDR1 is LGHNA and CDR2 is YNFKEQ in the germline V gene. The CDR3 sequence: CASSQDKGSRGYTF. Written as DNA, the CDR3 is TGTGCCAGCAGCCAAGACAAGGGATCACGAGGCTACACCTTC.

Many counts were recorded for this clonotype. The rearrangement links TRBV2 to TRBJ2-1, with D unclear. V was shortened by 6 bases and J by 0 bases, with 9 bases between the two germline ends. The CDR3 covers 14 residues. In germline, CDR1 is SNHLY, CDR2 FYNNEI. The CDR3 spells CASRALSSYNEQFF. CDR3 DNA sequence: TGTGCCAGCAGGGCTTTAAGCTCCTACAATGAGCAGTTCTTC.

With respect to this clonotype: It may be a read error: a sequence one base away is much more abundant. V usage is TRBV6-4 and J usage is TRBJ2-7; D gene ambiguous. The CDR3 loop spans 9 amino acids. Trimming removed 8 bases from V and 6 bases from J, with 5 bases in between. Per the germline V gene, CDR1 is MRHNA and CDR2 is SNTAGT. The CDR3 DNA reads TGTGCCAGCGTGCGCGAGCAGTACTTC. Residues: CASVREQYF.

With regard to this clonotype: An end of the junction does not agree with germline; a read error may underlie this. The rearrangement joins TRBV4-2 to TRBJ2-3, with TRBD1 matching over 9 bases. The CDR3 has 14 residues. Germline values: CDR1 LGHNA, CDR2 YNFKEQ. DNA for the CDR3: TGTGCCAGCAGCCTTACAGGGGGCACAGATACGCAGGATTTT. As protein: CASSLTGGTDTQDF.

The J gene is TRBJ2-2, the V gene TRBV6-2 or TRBV6-3; D gene ambiguous. CDR1 and CDR2 from the germline V gene are MNHEY and SVGEGT. V was shortened by 4 bases and J by 7 bases, with 13 bases between the two germline ends. This CDR3 is 14 amino acids long. CDR3 residues: CASSSPGRDGELFF. The DNA of the CDR3 is TGTGCCAGCAGTTCTCCCGGACGCGACGGGGAGCTGTTTTTT.

In its sample, this clonotype was seen many times. The genes are TRBV6-1 and TRBJ2-7; no firm D call. V was shortened by 8 bases and J by 0 bases, with 8 bases between the two germline ends. CDR1 MNHNS and CDR2 SASEGT come from the germline V gene. This CDR3 is built from 12 residues. The chain's CDR3 is CASQIASYEQYF. The CDR3, as DNA: TGTGCCAGCCAAATAGCCTCCTACGAGCAGTACTTC.

The V gene is TRBV29-1, the J gene TRBJ2-1; the D is unclear. V dropped 7 bases and J dropped 8 bases, with 6 bases sitting between them. This CDR3 comprises 9 residues. Germline V gives CDR1 SQVTM, CDR2 ANQGSEA. CDR3 nucleotide sequence: TGCAGCGGGCGTCATGAGCAGTTCTTC. As protein: CSGRHEQFF.